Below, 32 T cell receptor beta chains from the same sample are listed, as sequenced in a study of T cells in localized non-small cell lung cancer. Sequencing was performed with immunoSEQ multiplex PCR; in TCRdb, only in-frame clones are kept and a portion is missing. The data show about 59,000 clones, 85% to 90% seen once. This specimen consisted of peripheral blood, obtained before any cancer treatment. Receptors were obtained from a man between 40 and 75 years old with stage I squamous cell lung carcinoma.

DNA of the CDR3: TGCGCCAGCAGCCAAGATCCCCAGCCCCACAATGAGCAGTTCTTC. Translation: CASSQDPQPHNEQFF. This chain uses TRBV4-1 with TRBJ2-1; D gene uncertain. Germline lookup yields CDR1 MGHRA and CDR2 YSYEKL. There are 15 residues in the CDR3. V was clipped by 0 bases and J by 5 bases, with 11 bases between them.

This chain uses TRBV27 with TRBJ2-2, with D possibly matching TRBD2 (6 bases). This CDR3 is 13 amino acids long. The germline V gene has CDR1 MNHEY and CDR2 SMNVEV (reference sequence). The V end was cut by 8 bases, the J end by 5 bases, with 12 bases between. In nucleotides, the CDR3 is TGTGCCAGCCGGGGGAGCAAGACCGGGGAGCTGTTTTTT. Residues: CASRGSKTGELFF.

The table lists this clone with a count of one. CDR3 region: CASSTVGSREQYF. The DNA of the CDR3 is TGTGCCAGCAGCACGGTTGGAAGCCGCGAGCAGTACTTC. This sequence joins TRBV5-4 and TRBJ2-7; D is ambiguous. Germline CDR1 SGHNT, CDR2 YYREEE (reference sequence). V lost 4 bases and J lost 6, with 14 bases in between. The CDR3 is 13 residues long. The full variable domain, its missing parts supplied by reference TRBV5-4 and TRBJ2-7, is ETGVTQSPTHLIKTRGQQVTLRCSSQSGHNTVSWYQQALGQGPQFIFQYYREEENGRGNFPPRFSGLQFPNYSSELNVNALELDDSALYLCASSTVGSREQYFGPGTRLTVT.

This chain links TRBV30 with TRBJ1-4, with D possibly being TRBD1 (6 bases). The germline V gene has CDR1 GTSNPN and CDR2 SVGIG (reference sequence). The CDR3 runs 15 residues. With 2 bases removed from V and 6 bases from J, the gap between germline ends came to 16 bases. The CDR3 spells CAWSQGTGIDEKLFF. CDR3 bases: TGTGCCTGGAGTCAGGGCACAGGGATCGATGAAAAACTGTTTTTT.

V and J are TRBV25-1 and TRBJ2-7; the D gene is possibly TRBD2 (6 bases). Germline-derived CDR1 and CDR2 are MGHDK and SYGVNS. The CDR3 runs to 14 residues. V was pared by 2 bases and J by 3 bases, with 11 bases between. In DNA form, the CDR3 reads TGTGCCAGCAGTGAAGGGGGAGGTAGCTACGAGCAGTACTTC. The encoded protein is CASSEGGGSYEQYF.

The CDR3 sequence: CASSLARYEQYF. CDR3 nucleotide sequence: TGTGCCAGCAGCTTGGCAAGGTACGAGCAGTACTTC. The chain uses TRBV5-6 and TRBJ2-7; D gene ambiguous. The CDR3 extends over 12 amino acids. V dropped 0 bases and J dropped 4 bases, with 5 bases sitting between them. Germline V gives CDR1 SGHDT, CDR2 YYEEEE. The entire variable domain, with the rest obtained from reference TRBV5-6 and TRBJ2-7, is as follows: DAGVTQSPTHLIKTRGQQVTLRCSPKSGHDTVSWYQQALGQGPQFIFQYYEEEERQRGNFPDRFSGHQFPNYSSELNVNALLLGDSALYLCASSLARYEQYFGPGTRLTVT.

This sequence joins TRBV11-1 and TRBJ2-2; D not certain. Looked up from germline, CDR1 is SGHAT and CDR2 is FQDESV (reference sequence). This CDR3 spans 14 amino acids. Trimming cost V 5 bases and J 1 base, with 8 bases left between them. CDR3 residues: CASSPRQNTGELFF. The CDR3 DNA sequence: TGTGCCAGCAGCCCTAGACAGAACACCGGGGAGCTGTTTTTT.

CDR3 amino acids: CASSLVSGAHEQYF. Written as DNA, the CDR3 is TGTGCCAGCAGCTTAGTCTCAGGGGCCCACGAGCAGTACTTC. J is TRBJ2-7 and V is TRBV7-2, with D perhaps matching TRBD1 (6 bases). CDR1 is SGHTA and CDR2 is FQGNSA in the germline V gene. V was cut by 1 base and J by 5 bases, with 12 bases left in between. The CDR3 runs to 14 residues.

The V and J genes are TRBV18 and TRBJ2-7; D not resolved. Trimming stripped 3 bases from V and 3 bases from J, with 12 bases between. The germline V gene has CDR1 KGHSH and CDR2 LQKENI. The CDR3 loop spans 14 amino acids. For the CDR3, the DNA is TGTGCCAGCTCACCCCTAGTATCCGGCTACGAGCAGTACTTC. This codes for CASSPLVSGYEQYF.

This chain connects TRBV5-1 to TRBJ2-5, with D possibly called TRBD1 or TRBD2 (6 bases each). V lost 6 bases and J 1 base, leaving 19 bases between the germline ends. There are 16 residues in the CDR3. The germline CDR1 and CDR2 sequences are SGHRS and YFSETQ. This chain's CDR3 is CASKWFPGGGQETQYF. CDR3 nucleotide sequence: TGCGCCAGCAAGTGGTTCCCCGGGGGCGGCCAAGAGACCCAGTACTTC.

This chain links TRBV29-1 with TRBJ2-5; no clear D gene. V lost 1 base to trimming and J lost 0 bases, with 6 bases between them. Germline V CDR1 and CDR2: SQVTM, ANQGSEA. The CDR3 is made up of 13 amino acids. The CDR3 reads CSVEGQYQETQYF. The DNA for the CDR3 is TGCAGCGTTGAAGGGCAGTACCAAGAGACCCAGTACTTC.

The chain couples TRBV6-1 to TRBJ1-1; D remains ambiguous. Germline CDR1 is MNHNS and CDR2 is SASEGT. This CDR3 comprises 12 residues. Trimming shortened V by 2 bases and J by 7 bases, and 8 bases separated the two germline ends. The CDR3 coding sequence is TGTGCCAGCAGTGAACTGGGGTTTGAAGCTTTCTTT. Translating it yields CASSELGFEAFF.

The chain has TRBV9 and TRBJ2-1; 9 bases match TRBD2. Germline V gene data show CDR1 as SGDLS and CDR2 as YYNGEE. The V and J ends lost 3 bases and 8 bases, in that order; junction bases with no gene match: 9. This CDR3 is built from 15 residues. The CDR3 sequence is CASSAVAGVKDEQFF. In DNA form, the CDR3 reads TGTGCCAGCAGCGCGGTAGCGGGAGTTAAGGATGAGCAGTTCTTC.

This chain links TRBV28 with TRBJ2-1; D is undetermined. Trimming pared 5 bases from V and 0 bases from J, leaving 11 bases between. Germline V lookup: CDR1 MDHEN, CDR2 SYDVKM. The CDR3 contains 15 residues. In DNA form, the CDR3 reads TGTGCCAGCAGTCCCGCTAGAAACTCCTACAATGAGCAGTTCTTC. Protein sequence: CASSPARNSYNEQFF.

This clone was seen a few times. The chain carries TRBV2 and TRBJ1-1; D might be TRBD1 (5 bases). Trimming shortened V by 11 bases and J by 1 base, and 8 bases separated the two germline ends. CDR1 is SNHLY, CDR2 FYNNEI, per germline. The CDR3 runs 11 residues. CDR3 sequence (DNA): TGTGCCGGGGCTCGGAACACTGAAGCTTTCTTT. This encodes CAGARNTEAFF.

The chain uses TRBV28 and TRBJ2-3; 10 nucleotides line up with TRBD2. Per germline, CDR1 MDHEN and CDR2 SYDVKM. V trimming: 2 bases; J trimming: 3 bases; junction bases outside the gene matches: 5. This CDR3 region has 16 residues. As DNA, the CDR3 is TGTGCCAGCAGTTTACTAGCGGGAGTGAGGACAGATACGCAGTATTTT. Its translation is CASSLLAGVRTDTQYF.

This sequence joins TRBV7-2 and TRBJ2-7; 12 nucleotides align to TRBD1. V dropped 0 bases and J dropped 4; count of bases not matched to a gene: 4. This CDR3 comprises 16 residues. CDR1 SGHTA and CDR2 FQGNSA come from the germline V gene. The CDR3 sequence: CASSLAPGQGAYEQYF. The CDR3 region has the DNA TGTGCCAGCAGCTTAGCCCCGGGACAGGGGGCATACGAGCAGTACTTC.

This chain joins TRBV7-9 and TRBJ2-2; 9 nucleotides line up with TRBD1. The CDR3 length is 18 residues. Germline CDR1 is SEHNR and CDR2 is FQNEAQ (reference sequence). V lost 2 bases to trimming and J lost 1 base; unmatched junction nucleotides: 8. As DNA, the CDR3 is TGTGCCAGCAGCTTACGAGGGACAGGGTTGGGGAACACCGGGGAGCTGTTTTTT. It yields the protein CASSLRGTGLGNTGELFF.

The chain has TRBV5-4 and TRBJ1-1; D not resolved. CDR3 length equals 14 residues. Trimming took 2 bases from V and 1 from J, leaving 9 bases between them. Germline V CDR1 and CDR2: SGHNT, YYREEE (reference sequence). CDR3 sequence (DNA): TGTGCCAGCAGCTTCTCTCCCTCGAACACTGAAGCTTTCTTT. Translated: CASSFSPSNTEAFF. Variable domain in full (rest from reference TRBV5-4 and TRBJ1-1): ETGVTQSPTHLIKTRGQQVTLRCSSQSGHNTVSWYQQALGQGPQFIFQYYREEENGRGNFPPRFSGLQFPNYSSELNVNALELDDSALYLCASSFSPSNTEAFFGQGTRLTVV.

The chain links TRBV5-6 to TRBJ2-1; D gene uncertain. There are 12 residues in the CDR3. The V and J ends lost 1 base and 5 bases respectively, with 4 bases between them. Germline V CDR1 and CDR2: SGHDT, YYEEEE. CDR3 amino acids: CASSLIDNEQFF. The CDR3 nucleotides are TGTGCCAGCAGCTTGATTGACAATGAGCAGTTCTTC.

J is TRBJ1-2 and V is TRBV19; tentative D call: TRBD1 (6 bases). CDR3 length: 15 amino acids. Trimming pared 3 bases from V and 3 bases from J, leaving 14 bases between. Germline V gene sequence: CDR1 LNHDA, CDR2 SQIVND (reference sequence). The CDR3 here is CASSIRSAGDYGYTF. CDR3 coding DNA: TGTGCCAGTAGTATTAGGTCGGCAGGGGACTATGGCTACACCTTC.

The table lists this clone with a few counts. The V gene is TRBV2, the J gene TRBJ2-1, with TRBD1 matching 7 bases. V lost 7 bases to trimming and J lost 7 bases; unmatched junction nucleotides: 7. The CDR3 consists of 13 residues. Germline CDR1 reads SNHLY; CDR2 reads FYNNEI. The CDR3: CASNVDRDNEQFF. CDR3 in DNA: TGTGCCAGCAACGTCGACAGGGATAATGAGCAGTTCTTC.

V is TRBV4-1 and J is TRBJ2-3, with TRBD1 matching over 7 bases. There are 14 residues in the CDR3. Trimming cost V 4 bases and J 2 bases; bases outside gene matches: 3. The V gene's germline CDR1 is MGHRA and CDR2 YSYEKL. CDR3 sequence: CASSPGGSTDTQYF. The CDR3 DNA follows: TGCGCCAGCAGCCCAGGGGGTTCCACAGATACGCAGTATTTT.

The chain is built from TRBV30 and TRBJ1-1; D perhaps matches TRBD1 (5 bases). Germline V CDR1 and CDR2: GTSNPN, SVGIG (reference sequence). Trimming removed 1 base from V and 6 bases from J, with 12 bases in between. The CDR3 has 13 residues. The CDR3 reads CAWSEVRVAEAFF. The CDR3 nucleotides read TGTGCCTGGAGTGAGGTCAGGGTCGCTGAAGCTTTCTTT. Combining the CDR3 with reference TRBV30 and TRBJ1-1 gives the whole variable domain SQTIHQWPATLVQPVGSPLSLECTVEGTSNPNLYWYRQAAGRGLQLLFYSVGIGQISSEVPQNLSASRPQDRQFILSSKKLLLSDSGFYLCAWSEVRVAEAFFGQGTRLTVV.

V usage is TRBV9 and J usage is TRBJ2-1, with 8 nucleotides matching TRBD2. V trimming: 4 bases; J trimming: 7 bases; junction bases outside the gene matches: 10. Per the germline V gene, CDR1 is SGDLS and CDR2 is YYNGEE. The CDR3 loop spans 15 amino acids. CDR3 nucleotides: TGTGCCAGCAGCTCCCCCCGGGAGGGCCATAATGAGCAGTTCTTC. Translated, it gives CASSSPREGHNEQFF.

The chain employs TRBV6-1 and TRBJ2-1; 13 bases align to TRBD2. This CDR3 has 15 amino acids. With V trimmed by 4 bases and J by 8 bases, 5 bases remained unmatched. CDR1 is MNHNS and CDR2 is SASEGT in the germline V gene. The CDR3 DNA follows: TGTGCCAGCAGTGGACTAGCGGGAGGAGGCGATGAGCAGTTCTTC. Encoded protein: CASSGLAGGGDEQFF.

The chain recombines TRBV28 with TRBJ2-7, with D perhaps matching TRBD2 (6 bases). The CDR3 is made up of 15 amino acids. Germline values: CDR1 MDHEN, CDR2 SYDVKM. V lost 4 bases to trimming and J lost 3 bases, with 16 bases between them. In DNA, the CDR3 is TGTGCCAGCAGTTCAACCGCGGGACTTGTCTACGAGCAGTACTTC. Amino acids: CASSSTAGLVYEQYF.

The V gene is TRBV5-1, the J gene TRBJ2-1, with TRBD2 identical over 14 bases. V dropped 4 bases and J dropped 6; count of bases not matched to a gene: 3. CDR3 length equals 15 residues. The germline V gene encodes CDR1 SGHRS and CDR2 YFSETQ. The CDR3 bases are TGCGCCAGCAGCCCCGGACTAGCGGGAGGCAATGAGCAGTTCTTC. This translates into CASSPGLAGGNEQFF.

CDR3 DNA: TGCGCCAGCAGCACTACGGACAGGGGATTCTATGGCTACACCTTC. This translates into CASSTTDRGFYGYTF. This chain joins TRBV5-1 and TRBJ1-2; 9 nucleotides agree with TRBD1. The junction had 8 bases not matched to a gene; V was cut back by 4 bases and J by 4 bases. The CDR3 consists of 15 residues. CDR1 SGHRS and CDR2 YFSETQ come from the germline V gene.

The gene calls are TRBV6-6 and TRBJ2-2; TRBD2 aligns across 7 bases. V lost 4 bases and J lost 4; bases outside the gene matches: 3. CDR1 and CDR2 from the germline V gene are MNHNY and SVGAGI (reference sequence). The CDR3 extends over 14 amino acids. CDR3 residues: CASSLLARTGELFF. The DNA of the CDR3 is TGTGCCAGCAGTTTACTAGCGCGCACCGGGGAGCTGTTTTTT.

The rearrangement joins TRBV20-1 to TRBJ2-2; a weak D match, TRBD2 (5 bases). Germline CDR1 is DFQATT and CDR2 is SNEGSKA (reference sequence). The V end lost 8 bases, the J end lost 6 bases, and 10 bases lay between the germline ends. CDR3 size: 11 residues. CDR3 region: CSFTRPGELFF. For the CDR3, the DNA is TGCAGTTTTACTAGACCCGGGGAGCTGTTTTTT.

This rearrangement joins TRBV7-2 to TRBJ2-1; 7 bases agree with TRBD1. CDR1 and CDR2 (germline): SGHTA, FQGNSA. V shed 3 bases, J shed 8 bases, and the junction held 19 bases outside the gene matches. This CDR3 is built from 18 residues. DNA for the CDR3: TGTGCCAGCAGCTTGAGAAAAAAATTACAGGGGAAATTGGATGAGCAGTTCTTC. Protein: CASSLRKKLQGKLDEQFF. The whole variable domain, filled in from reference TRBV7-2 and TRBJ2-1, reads GAGVSQSPSNKVTEKGKDVELRCDPISGHTALYWYRQSLGQGLEFLIYFQGNSAPDKSGLPSDRFSAERTGGSVSTLTIQRTQQEDSAVYLCASSLRKKLQGKLDEQFFGPGTRLTVL.